These T cell receptor beta chains were read from a single sample in a study of blood T cell repertoires in COVID-19. Sequenced by immunoSEQ multiplex PCR; TCRdb stores in-frame clones only, minus some. The sample holds 150,000 to 200,000 clones, 86% seen once. Sequenced sample: peripheral blood. The receptors here all came from a man between 45 and 60 years old with active or convalescent COVID-19. Each CDR3 is given with its conserved first and last residue. Each record gives: V gene, J gene, D gene, clone size, CDR3 DNA, CDR3 protein. D genes are given only for firm matches. A row's size may be missing; if present it is once, few, many or a size class.

>TRBV5-1|TRBJ1-1|TRBD1|.
TGCGCCAGCAGCTTGGGAGGACAGGGGAACACTGAAGCTTTCTTT
CASSLGGQGNTEAFF
>TRBV18|TRBJ2-2|.|.
TGTGCCAGCTCCATGAGGGGGACGGGCACCGGGGAGCTGTTTTTT
CASSMRGTGTGELFF
>TRBV7-2|TRBJ2-7|TRBD2|.
TGTGCCAGCAGCTTAGCAGGACTAGCGGGAGGTGGGTACGAGCAGTACTTC
CASSLAGLAGGGYEQYF
>TRBV30|TRBJ2-2|TRBD1|.
TGTGCCTGGTCTTTTGGACAGGGCGGGACCGGGGAGCTGTTTTTT
CAWSFGQGGTGELFF
>TRBV6-2/TRBV6-3|TRBJ2-7|TRBD2|once
TGTGCCAGCAGTTACCAGGGCGGGGGTCGCCCCTACGAGCAGTACTTC
CASSYQGGGRPYEQYF
>TRBV18|TRBJ2-2|.|.
TGTGCCAGCTCACCAGAACAGGGCGGTCCCGGGGAGCTGTTTTTT
CASSPEQGGPGELFF
>TRBV7-3|TRBJ2-3|.|.
TGTGCCAGCAGCTTAATGAGTTTTGATACGCAGTATTTT
CASSLMSFDTQYF
>TRBV10-1|TRBJ2-2|.|.
TGCGCCAGCAGTGAGTCGGGGACACCTAACACCGGGGAGCTGTTTTTT
CASSESGTPNTGELFF
>TRBV11-3|TRBJ1-3|TRBD1|.
TGTGCCAGCAGCCCGGGACAGGGATCGTCTGGAAACACCATATATTTT
CASSPGQGSSGNTIYF
>TRBV20-1|TRBJ2-5|.|.
TGCAGTGCCTCGGGGGAGACCCAGTACTTC
CSASGETQYF
>TRBV24-1|TRBJ2-6|.|.
TGTGCCACCAGTGATTCTGAGTCCTCTGGGGCCAACGTCCTGACTTTC
CATSDSESSGANVLTF
>TRBV10-3|TRBJ2-7|.|.
TGTGCCATCAGTGACCCCGGGACAATCCACGAGCAGTACTTC
CAISDPGTIHEQYF
>TRBV2|TRBJ2-1|TRBD2|.
TGTGCCAGCAGTCGGGGGGTAGCGGGAGATGAGCAGTTCTTC
CASSRGVAGDEQFF
>TRBV28|TRBJ1-1|TRBD1|.
TGTGCCAGCAGTTCTGCCCTGGACAGGTTGAACACTGAAGCTTTCTTT
CASSSALDRLNTEAFF
>TRBV19|TRBJ2-7|TRBD1|.
TGTGCCAGTAGTATAGGGACAGGGTTTGGCGAGCAGTACTTC
CASSIGTGFGEQYF